Listed below are T cell receptor beta chains from one sample, sequenced in a study of blood T cell repertoires in COVID-19. Repertoires were generated with immunoSEQ multiplex PCR, while TCRdb's copy carries only in-frame clones and drops some. This table holds about 180,000 clones, over 80% found once. The sequencing input was peripheral blood. The receptors come from a middle-aged woman with COVID-19, enrolled during active disease. Each CDR3 is given with its conserved first and last residue. The D gene is left open where the match is weak. Not all rows give a size; the values are once, few, many and, for expanded clones, a class.

>TRBJ2-2|TRBV6-2/TRBV6-3|TRBD2|-
TGTGCCAGCAGTTACTATACTAGCGGGGGGAACACCGGGGAGCTGTTTTTT
CASSYYTSGGNTGELFF
>TRBJ1-1|TRBV19|-|-
TGTGCCAGTAGTATTATTCGGTCAGAGGGTAGTAACACTGAAGCTTTCTTT
CASSIIRSEGSNTEAFF
>TRBJ2-5|TRBV18|-|-
TGTGCCAGCTCACCCTACCAAGAGACCCAGTACTTC
CASSPYQETQYF
>TRBJ1-4|TRBV9|-|-
TGTGCCAGCAGCCCTCGCGGAAGCTCGACAACTAATGAAAAACTGTTTTTT
CASSPRGSSTTNEKLFF
>TRBJ1-5|TRBV3-1/TRBV3-2|TRBD1|-
TGTGCCAGCAGCCGAGGTGGACAGGGGGGCAATCAGCCCCAGCATTTT
CASSRGGQGGNQPQHF
>TRBJ2-1|TRBV18|TRBD2|-
TGTGCCAGCTCACCGACTAGCGGGAGCTACAATGAGCAGTTCTTC
CASSPTSGSYNEQFF
>TRBJ1-2|TRBV6-5|TRBD1|-
TGTGCCAGCAGGCCAACCCCGGACAGGGCGCCTGGCTACACCTTC
CASRPTPDRAPGYTF
>TRBJ1-1|TRBV27|TRBD1|-
TGTGCCAGCAGTACTAGGACAGGGCAGGCTTTCTTT
CASSTRTGQAFF
>TRBJ1-2|TRBV2|-|few
TGTGCCAGCAGCGATATCGGGACAACGGAAGGCTACACCTTC
CASSDIGTTEGYTF
>TRBJ2-5|TRBV4-2|-|-
TGTGCCAGCAGCCAAGTTCAGGGGGAGACCCAGTACTTC
CASSQVQGETQYF
>TRBJ1-6|TRBV27|TRBD1|-
TGTGCCAGCAGAATCCGGGACAGGGCTTCACCCCTCCACTTT
CASRIRDRASPLHF
>TRBJ1-2|TRBV27|-|once
TGTGCCAGCAGTTTACGGGGGGCGTCGAACTATGGCTACACCTTC
CASSLRGASNYGYTF
>TRBJ2-5|TRBV5-4|TRBD1|-
TGTGCCAGCAGCTTGCCCCGGACAGGGGGCAGGGAGACCCAGTACTTC
CASSLPRTGGRETQYF
>TRBJ2-3|TRBV13|TRBD2|-
TGTGCCAGCGAGGGCGGGGGGAAAGATACGCAGTATTTT
CASEGGGKDTQYF
>TRBJ1-3|TRBV5-1|TRBD1|few
TGCGCCAGCAACGACAGGGGGCCCTCCGGAAACACCATATATTTT
CASNDRGPSGNTIYF
>TRBJ2-5|TRBV2|TRBD1|-
TGTGCCAGCAAACGGACAGGGGTTCAAGAGACCCAGTACTTC
CASKRTGVQETQYF
>TRBJ2-2|TRBV19|TRBD1|-
TGTGCCAACCTAGCCGGGACAGAGAACACCGGGGAGCTGTTTTTT
CANLAGTENTGELFF
>TRBJ2-3|TRBV11-2|TRBD2|-
TGTGCCAGCAGCGGAGGGACTAGCGTATGGGATACGCAGTATTTT
CASSGGTSVWDTQYF
>TRBJ1-1|TRBV28|TRBD1|-
TGTGCCAGCAGTTCGGGACAGGGGAGAGGTGCTTTCTTT
CASSSGQGRGAFF
>TRBJ1-2|TRBV11-2|TRBD1|-
TGTGCCAGCAGCTTAGAGGGGGACAGGGGAACCTATGGCTACACCTTC
CASSLEGDRGTYGYTF
>TRBJ2-7|TRBV28|TRBD2|-
TGTGCCAGCAGTAGACTAGCGGCATACGAGCAGTACTTC
CASSRLAAYEQYF
>TRBJ1-1|TRBV4-1|-|many
TGCGCCAGCAGCCCACCTCAGACAGGTGGGAACACTGAAGCTTTCTTT
CASSPPQTGGNTEAFF
>TRBJ1-4|TRBV6-4|-|-
TGTGCCAGCAGGGGACAAAAGGGCTTTAATGAAAAACTGTTTTTT
CASRGQKGFNEKLFF
>TRBJ2-7|TRBV4-1|TRBD2|-
TGCGCCAGCAGCCAAGATTTTGGACTAGCGGAAAGGACGATCTACGAGCAGTACTTC
CASSQDFGLAERTIYEQYF
>TRBJ1-4|TRBV28|TRBD1|-
TGTGCCAGCAGCCCTCCCCGGGGAGGCAGGGGGGAAGAAAAACTGTTTTTT
CASSPPRGGRGEEKLFF
>TRBJ2-5|TRBV11-3|TRBD1|-
TGTGCCAGCAGCCAAAACAGGGGAGCCAAGACCCAGTACTTC
CASSQNRGAKTQYF
>TRBJ1-1|TRBV25-1|-|once
TGTGCCAGCAGTCAAGCGGGAACAGGACGTGAAGCTTTCTTT
CASSQAGTGREAFF
>TRBJ2-3|TRBV6-5|TRBD1|-
TGTGCCAGCCGAAAGGTTAACAGGGGAACAGATACGCAGTATTTT
CASRKVNRGTDTQYF
>TRBJ2-5|TRBV11-2|TRBD1|-
TGTGCCAGCAGCTACCTGACAGGGGGCCGGGGGGAGACCCAGTACTTC
CASSYLTGGRGETQYF
>TRBJ1-4|TRBV7-2|TRBD1|once
TGTGCCAGCAGCATTACAGGGGCAACTAATGAAAAACTGTTTTTT
CASSITGATNEKLFF
>TRBJ2-7|TRBV5-1|-|-
TGCGCCAGCAGAGAGCGGGCCTCCTACGAGCAGTACTTC
CASRERASYEQYF
>TRBJ2-3|TRBV7-2|TRBD2|-
TGTGCCAGCAGACCCCCCGCGACGGGGGGTACGCAGTATTTT
CASRPPATGGTQYF
>TRBJ1-4|TRBV7-9|TRBD1|-
TGTGCCAGCAGGCCACCGGGACAGCGGAATGAAAAACTGTTTTTT
CASRPPGQRNEKLFF
>TRBJ2-2|TRBV4-1|TRBD2|-
TGCGCCAGCAGCCAAGATGGGCTAGCGGGAGGCCGACCAGACACCGGGGAGCTGTTTTTT
CASSQDGLAGGRPDTGELFF
>TRBJ2-3|TRBV24-1|-|few
TGTGCCACCAGTGACCCAGCGGGCTATTCCTCGGCGCAGTATTTT
CATSDPAGYSSAQYF
>TRBJ2-7|TRBV4-1|TRBD1|-
TGCGCCAGCAGTCCCGGGACAGACTACGAGCAGTACTTC
CASSPGTDYEQYF
>TRBJ1-5|TRBV6-5|TRBD1|-
TGTGCCAGCAAAAAAGGGACAGGGAACAATCAGCCCCAGCATTTT
CASKKGTGNNQPQHF
>TRBJ2-1|TRBV2|TRBD2|-
TGTGCCAGCAGCGCCCGTGGAGCGGGGGCCGGGAATGAGCAGTTCTTC
CASSARGAGAGNEQFF
>TRBJ1-3|TRBV5-4|-|-
TGTGCCAGCAGCTTGGTTCAGGAAGACACCATATATTTT
CASSLVQEDTIYF
>TRBJ2-7|TRBV19|-|-
TGTGCCAGTACCTCACAGGGCCACGAGCAGTACTTC
CASTSQGHEQYF
>TRBJ2-7|TRBV6-5|TRBD1|-
TGTGCCAGCAGTCGCCCGGGACAGGTCTCCTCCGAGCAGTACTTC
CASSRPGQVSSEQYF
>TRBJ1-1|TRBV2|-|-
TGTGCCAGCAGGAGAAATGGGGCTCTGAACACTGAAGCTTTCTTT
CASRRNGALNTEAFF
>TRBJ1-4|TRBV24-1|-|-
TGTGCCACCAGTGACCCTTCCCAAGCGCCACATGAAAAACTGTTTTTT
CATSDPSQAPHEKLFF
>TRBJ2-1|TRBV3-1/TRBV3-2|-|-
TGTGCCAGCACCCAAAAAGGACTGGCCAATGAGCAGTTCTTC
CASTQKGLANEQFF
>TRBJ2-7|TRBV6-5|TRBD2|-
TGTGCCAGCAGTTACATAGCGGGAGACGAGCAGTACTTC
CASSYIAGDEQYF
>TRBJ2-1|TRBV21-1|-|-
TGTGCCAGCAGACAAACCGATACTGAGCAGTTCTTC
CASRQTDTEQFF
>TRBJ1-1|TRBV19|TRBD1|few
TGTGCCAGTATAGCACATAGGACAGGTTCGGCTTTCTTT
CASIAHRTGSAFF
>TRBJ1-1|TRBV28|-|-
TGTGCCAGCAATCAAAATAAGGGCCGGGGGACTGAAGCTTTCTTT
CASNQNKGRGTEAFF
>TRBJ1-1|TRBV14|-|-
TGTGCCAGCAGCCAATTGACAGTGAACACTGAAGCTTTCTTT
CASSQLTVNTEAFF
>TRBJ2-7|TRBV6-5|-|-
TGTGCCAGCAGTTACCCTCTCGGGTTCTACGAGCAGTACTTC
CASSYPLGFYEQYF
>TRBJ1-2|TRBV5-1|-|-
TGCGCCAGCAGGCTACAGGGTACGAACTATGGCTACACCTTC
CASRLQGTNYGYTF
>TRBJ1-3|TRBV6-2/TRBV6-3|TRBD1|once
TGTGCCAGCAGTTACTCCCTGACAGGGGGCGATGGAAACACCATATATTTT
CASSYSLTGGDGNTIYF
>TRBJ1-3|TRBV7-2|-|-
TGTGCCAGCAGCCTCAGTGGGGGCCCTGGAAACACCATATATTTT
CASSLSGGPGNTIYF
>TRBJ2-1|TRBV6-5|-|-
TGTGCCAGCAGATCGACGGGGGTACCTTACAATGAGCAGTTCTTC
CASRSTGVPYNEQFF
>TRBJ1-1|TRBV18|-|-
TGTGCCAGCTCACCGCTCGGGCCGCAAGGGGACACTGAAGCTTTCTTT
CASSPLGPQGDTEAFF
>TRBJ2-1|TRBV18|TRBD2|once
TGTGCCAGCACTAGCGGGAACTCCTACAATGAGCAGTTCTTC
CASTSGNSYNEQFF
>TRBJ1-1|TRBV5-1|-|-
TGCGCCAGCAGCTTGGGCGGGGAGGAAGCTTTCTTT
CASSLGGEEAFF
>TRBJ1-1|TRBV19|-|-
TGTGCCAGTAGTGCCGGGACTCAATTCACTGAAGCTTTCTTT
CASSAGTQFTEAFF
>TRBJ2-5|TRBV10-2|TRBD2|-
TGCGCCCCGGAATTAGCGGGAGGGAAAGAGACCCAGTACTTC
CAPELAGGKETQYF